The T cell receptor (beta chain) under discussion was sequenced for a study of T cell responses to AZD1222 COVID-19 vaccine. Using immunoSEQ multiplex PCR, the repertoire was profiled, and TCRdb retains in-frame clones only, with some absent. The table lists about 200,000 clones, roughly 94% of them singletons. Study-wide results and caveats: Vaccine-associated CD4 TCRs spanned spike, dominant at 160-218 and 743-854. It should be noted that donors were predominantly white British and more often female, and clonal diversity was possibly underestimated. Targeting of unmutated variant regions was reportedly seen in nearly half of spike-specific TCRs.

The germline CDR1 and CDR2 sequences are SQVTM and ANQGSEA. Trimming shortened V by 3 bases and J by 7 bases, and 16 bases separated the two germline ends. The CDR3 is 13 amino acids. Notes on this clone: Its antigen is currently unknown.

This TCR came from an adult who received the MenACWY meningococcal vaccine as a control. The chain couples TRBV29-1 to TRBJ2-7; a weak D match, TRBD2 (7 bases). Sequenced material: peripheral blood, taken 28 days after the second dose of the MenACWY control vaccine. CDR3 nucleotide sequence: TGCAGCGTTGACTTTGGGGGGGCGAATGAGCAGTACTTC. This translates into CSVDFGGANEQYF.